A selection of T cell receptor beta chains follows, all from one sample in a study of blood T cell repertoires in COVID-19. Sequencing used immunoSEQ multiplex PCR; TCRdb keeps in-frame clones, though not all of them. The sample includes some 320,000 clones, approximately 87% seen only once; the top ten take 7.8%. The sample comprised peripheral blood. These receptors all stem from a woman between 45 and 60 years old who had recovered from COVID-19. Both conserved end residues are trimmed from each CDR3. Fields, in order: CDR3 protein, J gene, V gene, clone size. Clone size appears in some rows only: once, few, many, or a class for an expanded clone.

ASSLVPSGTLNEQF	TRBJ2-1	TRBV7-2	few
ASTTLRGHSEKLF	TRBJ1-4	TRBV2	-
ASRGQGRLYEQY	TRBJ2-7	TRBV2	few
ASSLVSSGEQF	TRBJ2-1	TRBV5-1	few
ATSDFRGTDTQY	TRBJ2-3	TRBV24-1	-
ASRETRTSFNEQF	TRBJ2-1	TRBV19	-
ASSQDMRQTTEAF	TRBJ1-1	TRBV4-1	-
AWSVPGFREKLF	TRBJ1-4	TRBV30	once
ASSQVLQAKNEQY	TRBJ2-7	TRBV4-1	-
ASSWQNGNTIY	TRBJ1-3	TRBV9	-
ASSTLEGFGGYT	TRBJ1-2	TRBV9	-
AIRGVPGQGTDTQY	TRBJ2-3	TRBV10-3	-
ASSLLGRGPHNEQF	TRBJ2-1	TRBV7-2	-
ASSLGTLAGRYNEQF	TRBJ2-1	TRBV5-6	-
ASSVDVQNEQY	TRBJ2-7	TRBV9	few
ASTRTSGGPHH	TRBJ2-7	TRBV4-1	once
ASKGTGGRLSYT	TRBJ1-2	TRBV27	few
ASSPITASTDTQY	TRBJ2-3	TRBV7-9	-
ASSLELFTGELF	TRBJ2-2	TRBV5-6	-
ASSQVGGTGDEKLF	TRBJ1-4	TRBV4-1	-
ASSFRQGISYEQY	TRBJ2-7	TRBV27	-
ASSYPRGGEEQF	TRBJ2-1	TRBV6-6	-
ASSYDRENYGYT	TRBJ1-2	TRBV6-5	-
ASSLYQETQY	TRBJ2-5	TRBV5-4	-
ATSGTGTDTQY	TRBJ2-3	TRBV15	-
ASSLQGGGYT	TRBJ1-2	TRBV12-3/TRBV12-4	-
ATSSPQNYGYT	TRBJ1-2	TRBV24-1	-
ASSRGLAGEQRKTQY	TRBJ2-5	TRBV5-4	-
ASSQDRLAGTYEQY	TRBJ2-7	TRBV4-3	-
AIRGDRHQETQY	TRBJ2-5	TRBV10-3	-
AWGGQGDEKLF	TRBJ1-4	TRBV30	-
ASSFSRAGRNQPQH	TRBJ1-5	TRBV27	-
ASSLAGVYEQF	TRBJ2-1	TRBV2	-
ASSFLHEQF	TRBJ2-1	TRBV6-5	-
AWSVMDRKSYGYT	TRBJ1-2	TRBV30	-
ASSQVINEQF	TRBJ2-1	TRBV3-1/TRBV3-2	-
ASSPDPGTGVGYT	TRBJ1-2	TRBV9	-
ASSADREKLF	TRBJ1-4	TRBV3-1/TRBV3-2	-
ARTGIRGYT	TRBJ1-2	TRBV19	-
ASSLGTGEQF	TRBJ2-1	TRBV3-1/TRBV3-2	-
ASSPLRRGYGYT	TRBJ1-2	TRBV14	-
ASSPGLAIGNEQF	TRBJ2-1	TRBV19	-
ASTLGTEDYNEQF	TRBJ2-1	TRBV25-1	-
ASSSRPPGLAGGRRVEQF	TRBJ2-1	TRBV28	-
ASSLDGVKLF	TRBJ1-4	TRBV11-2	once
ASSAVQGSYGYT	TRBJ1-2	TRBV28	-
ASSLRQGGSEKLF	TRBJ1-4	TRBV3-1/TRBV3-2	few
ASSKHTAGGSGGELF	TRBJ2-2	TRBV9	-
ASSQPGHGIGLF	TRBJ1-4	TRBV3-1/TRBV3-2	few
ASSFTGEETQY	TRBJ2-5	TRBV5-6	-
ASSPGQQETQY	TRBJ2-5	TRBV18	-
ASSPTGGGNTIY	TRBJ1-3	TRBV9	-
SVVEGLTVYEQY	TRBJ2-7	TRBV29-1	few